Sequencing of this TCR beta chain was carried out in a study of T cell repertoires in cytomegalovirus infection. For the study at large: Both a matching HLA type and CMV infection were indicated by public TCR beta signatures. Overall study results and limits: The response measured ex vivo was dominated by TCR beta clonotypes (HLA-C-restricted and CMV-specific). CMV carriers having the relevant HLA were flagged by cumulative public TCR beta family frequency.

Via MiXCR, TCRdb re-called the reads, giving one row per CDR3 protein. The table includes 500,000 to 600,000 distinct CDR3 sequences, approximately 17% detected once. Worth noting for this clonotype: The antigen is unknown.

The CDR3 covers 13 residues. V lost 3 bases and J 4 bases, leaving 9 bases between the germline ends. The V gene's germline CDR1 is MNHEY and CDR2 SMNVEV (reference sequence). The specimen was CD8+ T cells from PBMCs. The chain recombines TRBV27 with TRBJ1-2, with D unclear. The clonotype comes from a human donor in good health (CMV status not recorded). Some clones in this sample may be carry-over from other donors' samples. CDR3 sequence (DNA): TGTGCCAGCAGTTTGGGGTCGGCCTATGGCTACACCTTC. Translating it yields CASSLGSAYGYTF.